These T cell receptor beta chains were read from a single sample in a study of T-cell reconstitution after alpha-beta-depleted transplantation in children. MiXCR was run by TCRdb on the PCR reads, yielding one entry per CDR3 protein. The sample includes about 120,000 distinct CDR3 sequences, 10% to 13% seen only once; the top ten take less than 45%. The sequenced sample was PBMCs, obtained before TCRalphabeta/CD19-depleted stem cell transplant. These receptors were taken from a boy aged 2 to 10 with acute lymphoblastic leukemia, due to receive a stem cell transplant. Each CDR3 is given with its conserved first and last residue. Each record gives: D gene, V gene, J gene, clone size, CDR3 protein, CDR3 DNA. A D gene is named only where the DNA matches it firmly. Some rows have no size entry. The others give once, few or many, or a class for an expanded clone.

-,TRBV6-1,TRBJ2-1,many,CASSRREQFF,TGTGCCAGCAGTAGGCGCGAGCAGTTCTTC
-,TRBV30,TRBJ2-2,-,CAWSPLTSARAGELFF,TGTGCCTGGAGCCCCCTTACTAGTGCGCGCGCCGGGGAGCTGTTTTTT
-,TRBV18,TRBJ2-1,few,CASSPTRGLKRLGDTSYNEQFF,TGTGCCAGCTCACCGACTAGGGGACTGAAAAGGCTTGGGGATACCTCCTACAATGAGCAGTTCTTC
TRBD1,TRBV5-6,TRBJ2-1,many,CASSLLGWDRSPEQFF,TGTGCCAGCAGCCTCCTTGGTTGGGACAGGAGTCCTGAGCAGTTCTTC
-,TRBV6-1,TRBJ2-1,many,CASKWVSYNEQFF,TGTGCCAGCAAGTGGGTCTCCTACAATGAGCAGTTCTTC
TRBD1,TRBV5-1,TRBJ2-5,many,CASALTGGGETQYF,TGCGCCAGCGCCCTGACAGGGGGAGGTGAGACCCAGTACTTC
TRBD1,TRBV11-1,TRBJ2-2,few,CASSLGAVRDRAPGELFF,TGTGCCAGCAGCTTAGGCGCAGTCCGGGACAGGGCTCCCGGGGAGCTGTTTTTT
-,TRBV18,TRBJ2-1,many,CASSPGMPGNEQFF,TGTGCCAGCTCACCTGGAATGCCTGGAAATGAGCAGTTCTTC
-,TRBV5-8,TRBJ2-1,few,CASSRGSQTYNEQFF,TGTGCCAGCAGCCGGGGGTCCCAGACCTACAATGAGCAGTTCTTC
-,TRBV5-1,TRBJ2-6,many,CASSYIEAGANVLTF,TGCGCCAGCAGCTACATAGAAGCTGGGGCCAACGTCCTGACTTTC
-,TRBV4-1,TRBJ1-1,-,CASSQAGFDSRLLWAFF,TGCGCCAGCAGCCAAGCGGGATTCGACAGTAGGCTTCTCTGGGCTTTCTTT
-,TRBV5-5,TRBJ1-6,-,CASSRWAGSSYNSPLHF,TGTGCCAGCAGCCGGTGGGCAGGGAGCTCCTATAATTCACCCCTCCACTTT
TRBD2,TRBV20-1,TRBJ2-2,-,CSAGTSGSGPGELFF,TGCAGTGCTGGGACTAGCGGGAGTGGTCCCGGGGAGCTGTTTTTT
-,TRBV5-1,TRBJ2-1,few,CASSLADGSIDEQFF,TGCGCCAGCAGCTTGGCCGACGGGAGTATCGATGAGCAGTTCTTC
TRBD1,TRBV2,TRBJ2-1,-,CASRGDRGLGIEQFF,TGTGCCAGCAGGGGGGACAGGGGGCTGGGGATAGAGCAGTTCTTC
-,TRBV11-2,TRBJ2-7,-,CASSLDAGAYEQYF,TGTGCCAGCAGCTTAGATGCGGGGGCATACGAGCAGTACTTC
TRBD1,TRBV11-2,TRBJ1-3,many,CASSWSTGSGNTIYF,TGTGCCAGCAGCTGGTCGACAGGGTCCGGAAACACCATATATTTT
-,TRBV11-2,TRBJ1-6,many,CASSLGGSVLGSPLHF,TGTGCCAGCAGCTTAGGAGGTTCGGTGCTGGGTTCACCCCTCCACTTT
-,TRBV27,TRBJ2-7,many,CASSSRTSYYEQYF,TGTGCCAGCAGTTCGAGAACTAGCTACTACGAGCAGTACTTC
TRBD1,TRBV5-1,TRBJ1-1,-,CASSLGAGGARNTEAFF,TGCGCCAGCAGCTTGGGCGCAGGGGGCGCCCGGAACACTGAAGCTTTCTTT
TRBD2,TRBV7-9,TRBJ2-1,few,CASSLAQVAGGPSSYNEQFF,TGTGCCAGCAGCTTAGCGCAGGTAGCGGGAGGCCCAAGCTCCTACAATGAGCAGTTCTTC
-,TRBV5-1,TRBJ1-1,many,CASSRGGLNTEAFF,TGCGCCAGCAGTAGGGGAGGACTCAACACTGAAGCTTTCTTT